The clone carrying this T cell receptor (beta chain) was seen at least ten times. The antigen is undetermined. Germline V gives CDR1 MNHEY, CDR2 SVGAGI. There are 15 residues in the CDR3. The ends lost 0 bases at V and 4 bases at J; junction bases unmatched: 4. Noted time point: newly diagnosed GD, antithyroid drugs for less than 3 months. RNA extracted from PBMCs served as the sequencing template. This specimen belongs to a study of regulatory T cells in long-lasting Graves disease. Overall study context: Graves' patients with a new diagnosis had received antithyroid drugs under 3 months. Broader study findings: Under persistent disease, TRBV28, TRBJ1-2 and TRBJ2-5 were used preferentially. Accuracy may have suffered from the small sample size.

Through Arm-PCR of CDR3 regions and iRepertoire HTBI primers, TCR beta libraries were built. TCRdb independently ran MiXCR on the multiplex PCR reads; one entry per CDR3 protein. The sample has just over 600,000 distinct CDR3 sequences, less than 20% seen once. This sample was also put to use in a study of T cells in Graves' hyperthyroidism and ophthalmopathy. That paper adds: No progression to ophthalmopathy during 18 months of follow-up defined stable disease.

The receptor was derived from a woman aged 25 to 39 with Graves disease. The starting material was peripheral blood mononuclear cells (PBMCs), obtained at new diagnosis, from a patient treated with antithyroid drugs. The chain is built from TRBV6-5 and TRBJ2-7; 9 nucleotides match TRBD1. CDR3 loop: CASSYSDRGRYEQYF. CDR3 coding DNA: TGTGCCAGCAGTTACTCGGACAGGGGCCGGTACGAGCAGTACTTC.